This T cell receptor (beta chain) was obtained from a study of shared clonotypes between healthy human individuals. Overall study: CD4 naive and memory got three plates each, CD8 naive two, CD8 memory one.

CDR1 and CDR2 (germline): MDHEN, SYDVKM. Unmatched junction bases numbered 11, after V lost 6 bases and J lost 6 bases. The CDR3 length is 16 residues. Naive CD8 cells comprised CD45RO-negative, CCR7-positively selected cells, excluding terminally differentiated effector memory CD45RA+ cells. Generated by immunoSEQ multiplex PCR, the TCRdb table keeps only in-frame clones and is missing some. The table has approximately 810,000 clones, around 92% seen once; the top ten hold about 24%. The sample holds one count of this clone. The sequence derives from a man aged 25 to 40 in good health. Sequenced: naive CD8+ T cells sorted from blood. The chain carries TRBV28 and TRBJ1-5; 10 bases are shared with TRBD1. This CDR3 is CASSYSPGQGLQPQHF. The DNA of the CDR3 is TGTGCCAGCAGCTACAGCCCGGGACAGGGGCTTCAGCCCCAGCATTTT. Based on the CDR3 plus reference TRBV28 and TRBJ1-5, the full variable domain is DVKVTQSSRYLVKRTGEKVFLECVQDMDHENMFWYRQDPGLGLRLIYFSYDVKMKEKGDIPEGYSVSREKKERFSLILESASTNQTSMYLCASSYSPGQGLQPQHFGDGTRLSIL.